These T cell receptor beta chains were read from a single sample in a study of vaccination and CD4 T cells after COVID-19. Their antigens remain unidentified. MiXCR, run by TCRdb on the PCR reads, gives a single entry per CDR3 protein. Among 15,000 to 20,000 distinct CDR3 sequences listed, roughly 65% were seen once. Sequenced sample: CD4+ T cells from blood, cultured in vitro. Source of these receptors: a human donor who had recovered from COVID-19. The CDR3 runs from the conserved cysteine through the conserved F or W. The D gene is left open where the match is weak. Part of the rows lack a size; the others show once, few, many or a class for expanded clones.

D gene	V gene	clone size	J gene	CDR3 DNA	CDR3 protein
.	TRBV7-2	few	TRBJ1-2	TGTGCCAGCAGCTTAGTGGGGCGGGAGGGTGGCTACACCTTC	CASSLVGREGGYTF
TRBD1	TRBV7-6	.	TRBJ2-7	TGTGCCAGCAGCATTCGGACAGGGATCAACGAGCAGTACTTC	CASSIRTGINEQYF
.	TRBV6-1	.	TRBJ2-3	TGTGCCAGCAGTGAGGGTGACAATACGCAGTATTTT	CASSEGDNTQYF
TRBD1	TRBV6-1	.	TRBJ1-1	TGTGCCATCGGGACAGGGAGTACTGAAGCTTTCTTT	CAIGTGSTEAFF
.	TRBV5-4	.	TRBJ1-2	TGTGCCAGCAGCTTGGCCAACTACAGGGTGCATGGCTACACCTTC	CASSLANYRVHGYTF
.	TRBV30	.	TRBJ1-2	TGTGCCTGGATATCAGTGAACTATGGCTACACCTTC	CAWISVNYGYTF
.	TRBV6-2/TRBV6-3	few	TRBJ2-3	TGTGCCAGCAGTTACGTTAAGGGGGGGCGGACAGATACGCAGTATTTT	CASSYVKGGRTDTQYF
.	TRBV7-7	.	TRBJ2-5	TGTGCTAGCAGCTTGTCCAAAACTAGTTTCGGGGAGACCCAGTACTTC	CASSLSKTSFGETQYF
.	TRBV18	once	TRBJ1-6	TGTGCCAGCTCGACTGAGGGTACAGATTCACCCCTCCACTTT	CASSTEGTDSPLHF
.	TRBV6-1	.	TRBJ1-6	TGTGCCAGCAGTGTCACCGGCAGGGCTTCACCCCTCCACTTT	CASSVTGRASPLHF
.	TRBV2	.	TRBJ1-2	TGTGCCAGCAGTGAGGCGGGGGTCTATGGCTACACCTTC	CASSEAGVYGYTF